Sequencing of this T cell receptor (beta chain) was carried out in a study of PD-1 blockade in classical Hodgkin lymphoma. At the level of the study: Patients were treated with nivolumab at 3 mg/kg, and this was given intravenously every 2 weeks. Study results and limitations: Complete responders possessed baseline diversity comparable to newly diagnosed patients. When set against healthy donors, newly diagnosed patients were reported to show lower baseline TCR diversity. TCR diversity in CD4+, not CD8+, cells rose significantly by C4D1.

Documented time point: cycle 4 day 1 (C4D1), after less than 7 weeks of nivolumab. Relapse was seen in all patients after autologous stem cell transplantation, and brentuximab vedotin exposure was variable. V lost 5 bases to trimming and J lost 10 bases, with 17 bases between them. Per germline, CDR1 SGHAT and CDR2 FQNNGV. The CDR3 is 14 residues long. Worth noting for this clone: No antigen is known for it.

Produced via immunoSEQ multiplex PCR; TCRdb's table is partial and in-frame only. The sample yields 50,000 to 65,000 clones, under 95% seen once. This clonotype originated in a human donor with classical Hodgkin lymphoma. Sequencing used peripheral blood mononuclear cells (PBMCs), obtained before the fourth cycle of nivolumab. The chain joins TRBV11-2 to TRBJ1-4; possible D gene TRBD1, 6 bases. This chain's CDR3 is CASSRQDRVGKLFF. CDR3 nucleotides: TGTGCCAGCAGCAGACAGGACCGGGTGGGAAAACTGTTTTTT. The full variable domain, in which reference TRBV11-2 and TRBJ1-4 provide the parts outside the CDR3, is EAGVAQSPRYKIIEKRQSVAFWCNPISGHATLYWYQQILGQGPKLLIQFQNNGVVDDSQLPKDRFSAERLKGVDSTLKIQPAKLEDSAVYLCASSRQDRVGKLFFGSGTQLSVL.